A single sample is the source of the 3 T cell receptor beta chains below, sequenced in a study of blood T cell repertoires in COVID-19 (dated by TCRdb to the early 2020s). Library prep was done by the immunoSEQ multiplex PCR assay. TCRdb carries this immuneACCESS record with in-frame sequences only. Its versions omit some clonotypes, under half of them owing to an unresolved V gene in the studies checked, with the rest unexplained. For this sample there are about 180,000 clones; under 90% appear just once. The ten largest clones capture about 18% of the sample. Material for sequencing was peripheral blood. All receptors derive from a person between 65 and 80 years old with COVID-19, enrolled during active disease.

The chain recombines TRBV29-1 with TRBJ1-1; unclear D gene. Trimming pared 3 bases from V and 6 bases from J, leaving 8 bases between. The CDR3 has 11 amino acids. CDR1 and CDR2 (germline): SQVTM, ANQGSEA. CDR3 sequence: CSVEEWAEAFF. In nucleotides, the CDR3 is TGCAGCGTTGAGGAGTGGGCTGAAGCTTTCTTT.

The genes are TRBV15 and TRBJ1-4, with 7 bases matching TRBD1. Germline CDR1 reads LNHNV; CDR2 reads YYDKDF (reference sequence). The CDR3 runs 15 residues. V lost 0 bases and J lost 10; bases outside the gene matches: 8. In DNA form, the CDR3 reads TGTGCCACCAGCAGAGAAAAGGGGGCCCAAGGAAAACTGTTTTTT. This translates into CATSREKGAQGKLFF.

The CDR3 sequence: CASSPDLRAGNNYGYTF. For the CDR3, the DNA is TGCGCCAGCAGCCCGGATCTCAGGGCGGGAAATAACTATGGCTACACCTTC. The chain combines TRBV4-1 with TRBJ1-2; D perhaps matches TRBD1 (5 bases). This CDR3 contains 17 residues. Germline CDR1 MGHRA, CDR2 YSYEKL. Between the trimmed V and J ends, which lost 4 bases and 1 base, there was a span of 19 bases.